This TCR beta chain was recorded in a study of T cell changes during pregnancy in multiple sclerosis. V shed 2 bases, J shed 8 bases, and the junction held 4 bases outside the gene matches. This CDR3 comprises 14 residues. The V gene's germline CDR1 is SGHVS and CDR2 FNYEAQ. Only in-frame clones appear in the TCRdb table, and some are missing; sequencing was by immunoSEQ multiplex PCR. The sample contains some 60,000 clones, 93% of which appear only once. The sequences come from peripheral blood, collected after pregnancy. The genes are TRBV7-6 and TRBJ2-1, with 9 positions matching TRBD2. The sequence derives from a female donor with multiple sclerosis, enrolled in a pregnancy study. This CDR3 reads CASSLPAGGDEQFF. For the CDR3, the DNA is TGTGCCAGCAGCTTACCGGCGGGAGGGGATGAGCAGTTCTTC.